This is a list of T cell receptor beta chains from one sample in a study of cytomegalovirus exposure and HLA in healthy donors. Generated by immunoSEQ multiplex PCR, the TCRdb table keeps only in-frame clones and is missing some. The sample has 30,000 to 40,000 clones; 60% to 75% are singletons. The sequenced sample was PBMCs. The source is a man aged 40-49 years in good health and CMV-seronegative. CDR3s include the opening cysteine and the closing phenylalanine or tryptophan. Each record gives: D gene, clone size, V gene, J gene, CDR3 protein, CDR3 DNA. The D gene is left open where the match is weak. Clone size is given for some rows only: seen once, a few or many times, or a class if the clone is expanded.

d_call: .
clone_size: .
v_call: TRBV27
j_call: TRBJ1-6
cdr3_aa: CASSLGSRGVSPLHF
cdr3_nt: TGTGCCAGCAGTTTAGGGTCCAGGGGCGTTTCACCCCTCCACTTT

d_call: .
clone_size: .
v_call: TRBV29-1
j_call: TRBJ2-7
cdr3_aa: CSVVGPGIFEQYF
cdr3_nt: TGCAGCGTTGTTGGGCCCGGGATATTTGAGCAGTACTTC

d_call: .
clone_size: .
v_call: TRBV30
j_call: TRBJ1-1
cdr3_aa: CAWSGQRNTEAFF
cdr3_nt: TGTGCCTGGAGTGGACAGAGGAACACTGAAGCTTTCTTT

d_call: TRBD1
clone_size: .
v_call: TRBV7-2
j_call: TRBJ1-2
cdr3_aa: CASTHGGQGNNYGYTF
cdr3_nt: TGTGCCAGCACTCACGGGGGACAGGGGAATAACTATGGCTACACCTTC

d_call: .
clone_size: .
v_call: TRBV4-2
j_call: TRBJ1-2
cdr3_aa: CASSQDQDVAVYGYTF
cdr3_nt: TGTGCCAGCAGCCAAGACCAAGACGTAGCAGTCTATGGCTACACCTTC

d_call: TRBD1
clone_size: .
v_call: TRBV2
j_call: TRBJ1-5
cdr3_aa: CASSTERGTGSFMGNQPQHF
cdr3_nt: TGTGCCAGCAGTACCGAACGGGGGACAGGGTCCTTTATGGGCAATCAGCCCCAGCATTTT

d_call: TRBD1
clone_size: once
v_call: TRBV30
j_call: TRBJ2-7
cdr3_aa: CAWSRDRGSYEQYF
cdr3_nt: TGTGCCTGGAGTCGAGACAGGGGGTCCTACGAGCAGTACTTC

d_call: .
clone_size: .
v_call: TRBV19
j_call: TRBJ1-1
cdr3_aa: CASSITADTEAFF
cdr3_nt: TGTGCCAGTAGTATCACTGCCGACACTGAAGCTTTCTTT

d_call: .
clone_size: .
v_call: TRBV30
j_call: TRBJ2-5
cdr3_aa: CAWSVQGETQYF
cdr3_nt: TGTGCCTGGAGTGTACAGGGAGAGACCCAGTACTTC

d_call: TRBD1
clone_size: .
v_call: TRBV5-4
j_call: TRBJ1-1
cdr3_aa: CASSPQGAGEAFF
cdr3_nt: TGTGCCAGCAGCCCCCAGGGGGCTGGTGAAGCTTTCTTT

d_call: TRBD1
clone_size: .
v_call: TRBV30
j_call: TRBJ2-1
cdr3_aa: CAWNPGTAGYNEQFF
cdr3_nt: TGTGCCTGGAACCCTGGGACAGCTGGTTACAATGAGCAGTTCTTC

d_call: .
clone_size: .
v_call: TRBV2
j_call: TRBJ2-1
cdr3_aa: CASSEGGQGGKGEQFF
cdr3_nt: TGTGCCAGCAGTGAAGGTGGCCAGGGAGGTAAGGGTGAGCAGTTCTTC

d_call: .
clone_size: .
v_call: TRBV13
j_call: TRBJ1-2
cdr3_aa: CASSLPEANYGYTF
cdr3_nt: TGTGCCAGCAGCTTACCGGAGGCTAACTATGGCTACACCTTC